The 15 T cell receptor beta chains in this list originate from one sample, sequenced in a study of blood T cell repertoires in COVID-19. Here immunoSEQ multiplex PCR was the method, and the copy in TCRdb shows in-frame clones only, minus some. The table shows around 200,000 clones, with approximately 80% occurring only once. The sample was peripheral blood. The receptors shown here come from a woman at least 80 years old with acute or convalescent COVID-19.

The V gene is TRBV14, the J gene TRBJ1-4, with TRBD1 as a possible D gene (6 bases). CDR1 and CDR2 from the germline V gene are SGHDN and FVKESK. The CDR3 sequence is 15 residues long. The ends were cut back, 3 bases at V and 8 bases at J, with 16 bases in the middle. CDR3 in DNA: TGTGCCAGCAGCCAGCTCCAGGGGAATCCGGAAAAACTGTTTTTT. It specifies CASSQLQGNPEKLFF.

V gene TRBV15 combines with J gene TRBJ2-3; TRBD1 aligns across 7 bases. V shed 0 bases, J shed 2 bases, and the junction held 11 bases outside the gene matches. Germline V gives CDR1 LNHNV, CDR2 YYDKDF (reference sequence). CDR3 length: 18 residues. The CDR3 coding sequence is TGTGCCACCAGCAGAGACCGTATTACAGGGGTCACCACAGATACGCAGTATTTT. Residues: CATSRDRITGVTTDTQYF.

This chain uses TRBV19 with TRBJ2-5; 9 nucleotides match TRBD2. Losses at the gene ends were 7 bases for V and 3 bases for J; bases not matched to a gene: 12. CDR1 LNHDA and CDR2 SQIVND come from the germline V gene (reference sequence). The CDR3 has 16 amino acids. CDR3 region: CASMLELAGVKETQYF. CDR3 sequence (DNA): TGTGCCAGTATGTTGGAATTAGCGGGAGTCAAAGAGACCCAGTACTTC. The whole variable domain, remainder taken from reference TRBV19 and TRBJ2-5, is DGGITQSPKYLFRKEGQNVTLSCEQNLNHDAMYWYRQDPGQGLRLIYYSQIVNDFQKGDIAEGYSVSREKKESFPLTVTSAQKNPTAFYLCASMLELAGVKETQYFGPGTRLLVL.

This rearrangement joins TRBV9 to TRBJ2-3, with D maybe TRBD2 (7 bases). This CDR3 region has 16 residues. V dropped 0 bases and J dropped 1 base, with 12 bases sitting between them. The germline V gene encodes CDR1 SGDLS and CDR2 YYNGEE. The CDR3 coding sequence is TGTGCCAGCAGCGTAGGGACGGGGGGCGGCACAGATACGCAGTATTTT. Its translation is CASSVGTGGGTDTQYF.

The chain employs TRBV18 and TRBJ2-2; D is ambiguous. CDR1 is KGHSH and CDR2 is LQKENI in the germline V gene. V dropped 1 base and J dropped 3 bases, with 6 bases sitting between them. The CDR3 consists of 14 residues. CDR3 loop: CASSPRVDTGELFF. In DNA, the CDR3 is TGTGCCAGCTCACCACGAGTGGACACCGGGGAGCTGTTTTTT.

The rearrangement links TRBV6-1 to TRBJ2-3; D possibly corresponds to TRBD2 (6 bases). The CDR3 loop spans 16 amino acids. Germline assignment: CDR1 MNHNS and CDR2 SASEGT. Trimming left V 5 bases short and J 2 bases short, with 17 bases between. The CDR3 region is CASSKVSGIHTDTQYF. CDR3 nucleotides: TGTGCCAGCAGTAAAGTTAGCGGCATACACACAGATACGCAGTATTTT.

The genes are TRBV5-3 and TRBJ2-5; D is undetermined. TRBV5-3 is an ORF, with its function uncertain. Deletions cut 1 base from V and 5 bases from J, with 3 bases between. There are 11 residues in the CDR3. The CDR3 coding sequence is TGTGCCAGAAGCTTGCGGGAGACCCAGTACTTC. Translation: CARSLRETQYF.

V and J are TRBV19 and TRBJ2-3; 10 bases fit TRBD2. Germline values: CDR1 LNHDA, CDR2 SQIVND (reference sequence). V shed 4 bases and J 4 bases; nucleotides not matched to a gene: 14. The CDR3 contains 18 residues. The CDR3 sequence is CASSNRKGSGGASDTQYF. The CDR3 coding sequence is TGTGCCAGTAGTAACCGGAAGGGGAGCGGGGGGGCCTCAGATACGCAGTATTTT.

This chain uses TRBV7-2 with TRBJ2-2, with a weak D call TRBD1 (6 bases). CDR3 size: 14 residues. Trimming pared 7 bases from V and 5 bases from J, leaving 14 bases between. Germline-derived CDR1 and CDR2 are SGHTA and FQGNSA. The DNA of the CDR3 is TGTGCCAGCACCCCGGGCAGGGGAACCGGGGAGCTGTTTTTT. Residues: CASTPGRGTGELFF.

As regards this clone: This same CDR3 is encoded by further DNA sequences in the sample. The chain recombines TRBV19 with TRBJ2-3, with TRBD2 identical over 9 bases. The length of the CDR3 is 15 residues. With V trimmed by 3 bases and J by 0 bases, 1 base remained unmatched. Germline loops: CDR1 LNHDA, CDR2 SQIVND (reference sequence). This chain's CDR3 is CASSITSGSTDTQYF. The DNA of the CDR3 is TGTGCCAGTAGTATCACTAGCGGGAGCACAGATACGCAGTATTTT.

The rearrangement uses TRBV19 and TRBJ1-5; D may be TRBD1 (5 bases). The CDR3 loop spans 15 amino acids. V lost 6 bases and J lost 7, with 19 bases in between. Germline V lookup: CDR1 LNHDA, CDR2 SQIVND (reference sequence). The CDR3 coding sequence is TGTGCCAGTAGGGGGCACGACAGTGGAGGGCAGCCCCAGCATTTT. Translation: CASRGHDSGGQPQHF.

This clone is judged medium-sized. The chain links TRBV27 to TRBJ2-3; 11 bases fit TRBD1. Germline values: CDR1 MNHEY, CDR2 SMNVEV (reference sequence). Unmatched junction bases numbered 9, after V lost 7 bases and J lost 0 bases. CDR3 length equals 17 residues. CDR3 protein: CASTTGTGGFSTDTQYF. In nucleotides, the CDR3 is TGTGCCAGCACCACCGGGACAGGGGGGTTTAGCACAGATACGCAGTATTTT.

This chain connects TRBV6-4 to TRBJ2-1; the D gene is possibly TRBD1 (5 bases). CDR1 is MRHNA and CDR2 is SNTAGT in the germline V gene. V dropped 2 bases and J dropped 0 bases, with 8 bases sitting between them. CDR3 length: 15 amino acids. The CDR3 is CASSDIGDSYNEQFF. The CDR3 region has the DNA TGTGCCAGCAGTGACATAGGGGACTCCTACAATGAGCAGTTCTTC.

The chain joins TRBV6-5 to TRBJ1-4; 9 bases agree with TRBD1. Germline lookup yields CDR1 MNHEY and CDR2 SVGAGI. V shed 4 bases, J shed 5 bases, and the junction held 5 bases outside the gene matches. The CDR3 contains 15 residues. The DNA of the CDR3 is TGTGCCAGCAGTTTGTTGACAGGGGGGAATGAAAAACTGTTTTTT. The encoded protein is CASSLLTGGNEKLFF.

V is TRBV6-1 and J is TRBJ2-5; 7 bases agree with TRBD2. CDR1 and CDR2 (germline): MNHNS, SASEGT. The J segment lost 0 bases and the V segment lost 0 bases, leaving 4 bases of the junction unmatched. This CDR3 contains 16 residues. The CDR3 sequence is CASSEALAAYQETQYF. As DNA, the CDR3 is TGTGCCAGCAGTGAAGCCCTAGCGGCGTACCAAGAGACCCAGTACTTC.